This T cell receptor beta chain was identified in a study of T cell changes during pregnancy in multiple sclerosis. The data were produced by immunoSEQ multiplex PCR, yet TCRdb's version contains in-frame clones alone and is incomplete. The sample carries over 35,000 clones, around 90% recorded once. CDR1 MRHNA and CDR2 SNTAGT come from the germline V gene. The V end was cut by 6 bases, the J end by 0 bases, with 12 bases between. The CDR3 totals 15 residues. This receptor was taken from a female donor in good health, enrolled as a control in a pregnancy study. The genes are TRBV6-4 and TRBJ2-1; D is unclear. Sequences were derived from CD4+ T cells from peripheral blood mononuclear cells, sampled in the third trimester of pregnancy. The CDR3 DNA reads as TGTGCCAGCAGCCCCTTCGAGAGCTCCTACAATGAGCAGTTCTTC. Translated: CASSPFESSYNEQFF.